This note documents a single T cell receptor beta chain sequence. Other DNA sequences in this sample translate to the same CDR3. Authors' analysis steps: Using reference gene primer amplification, nucleated cell counts were estimated. TCRdb's table, derived via immunoSEQ multiplex PCR, lists solely in-frame clones and lacks some. The V and J calls and the clone size are those of that table, but D and trimming were determined from the DNA. The repertoire has a few hundred thousand clones, around 75% of them found once; the top ten carry approximately 5%. The source of the sample is a study of blood T cell repertoires in COVID-19. About the research overall: Samples came from the United States, Italy and Spain, spanning acute and convalescent COVID-19.

Germline trimming cut 0 bases from V and 1 base from J; bases unmatched to any gene: 1. Germline V gene data show CDR1 as LGHNA and CDR2 as YSLEER. The CDR3 totals 15 residues. The J gene is TRBJ2-7, the V gene TRBV4-3, with TRBD1 matching over 9 bases. Sequences were obtained from peripheral blood. The TCR originated in a human donor in a cohort sampled during active COVID-19. CDR3 loop: CASSQDDRGSYEQYF. The CDR3 DNA reads as TGCGCCAGCAGCCAAGACGACAGGGGGTCCTACGAGCAGTACTTC.